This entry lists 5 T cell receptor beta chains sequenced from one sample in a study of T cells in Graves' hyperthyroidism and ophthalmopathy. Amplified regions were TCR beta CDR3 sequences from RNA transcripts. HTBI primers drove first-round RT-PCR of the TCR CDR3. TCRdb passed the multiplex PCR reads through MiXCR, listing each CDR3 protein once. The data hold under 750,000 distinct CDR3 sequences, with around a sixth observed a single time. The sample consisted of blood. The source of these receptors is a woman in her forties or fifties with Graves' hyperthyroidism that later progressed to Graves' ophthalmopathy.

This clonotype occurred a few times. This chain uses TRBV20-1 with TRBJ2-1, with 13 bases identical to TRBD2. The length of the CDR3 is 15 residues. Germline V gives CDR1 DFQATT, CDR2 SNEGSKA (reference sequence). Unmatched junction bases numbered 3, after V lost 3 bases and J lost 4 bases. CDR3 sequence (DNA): TGCAGTGCTAGCAAACTAGCGGGGGGGTACAATGAGCAGTTCTTC. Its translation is CSASKLAGGYNEQFF.

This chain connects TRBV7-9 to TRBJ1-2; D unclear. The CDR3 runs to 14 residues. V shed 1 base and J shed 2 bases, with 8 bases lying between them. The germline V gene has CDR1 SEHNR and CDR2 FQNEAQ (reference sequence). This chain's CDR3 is CASSLGVPNYGYTF. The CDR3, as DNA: TGTGCCAGCAGCTTAGGAGTTCCAAACTATGGCTACACCTTC.

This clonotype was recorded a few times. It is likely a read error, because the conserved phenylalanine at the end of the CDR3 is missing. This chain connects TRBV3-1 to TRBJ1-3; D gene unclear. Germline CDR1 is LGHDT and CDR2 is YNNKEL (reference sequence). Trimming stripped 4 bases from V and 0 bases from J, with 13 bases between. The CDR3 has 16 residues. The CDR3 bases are TGTGCCAGCAGCCCCCCGGTGGGAGGCTCTGGAAACACCATATATTCT. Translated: CASSPPVGGSGNTIYS.

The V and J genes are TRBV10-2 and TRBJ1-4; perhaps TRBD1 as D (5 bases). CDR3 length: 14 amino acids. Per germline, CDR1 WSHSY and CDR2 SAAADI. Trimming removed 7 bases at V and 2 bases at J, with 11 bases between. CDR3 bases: TGCGCCAGCACCGAAGGGACCACTAATGAAAAACTGTTTTTT. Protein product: CASTEGTTNEKLFF.

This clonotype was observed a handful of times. DNA for the CDR3: TGCGCCAGCAGCTTCGGGACAGGGGGGGACAATGAGCAGTTCTTC. Encoded protein: CASSFGTGGDNEQFF. The chain joins TRBV5-1 to TRBJ2-1, with 11 positions matching TRBD1. The CDR3 contains 15 residues. V trimming: 2 bases; J trimming: 5 bases; junction bases outside the gene matches: 3. Per the germline V gene, CDR1 is SGHRS and CDR2 is YFSETQ.